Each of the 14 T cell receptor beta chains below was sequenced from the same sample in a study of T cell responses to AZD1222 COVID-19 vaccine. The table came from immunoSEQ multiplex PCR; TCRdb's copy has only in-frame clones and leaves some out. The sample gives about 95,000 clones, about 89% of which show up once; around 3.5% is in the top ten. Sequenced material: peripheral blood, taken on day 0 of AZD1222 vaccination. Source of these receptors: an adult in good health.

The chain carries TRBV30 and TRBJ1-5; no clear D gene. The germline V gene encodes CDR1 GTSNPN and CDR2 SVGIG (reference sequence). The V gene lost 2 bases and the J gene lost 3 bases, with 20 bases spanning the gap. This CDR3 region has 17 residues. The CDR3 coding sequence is TGTGCCTGGAGTTGGTCAGGCGGTACGTTATACAATCAGCCCCAGCATTTT. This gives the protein CAWSWSGGTLYNQPQHF. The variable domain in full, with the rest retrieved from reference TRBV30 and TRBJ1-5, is SQTIHQWPATLVQPVGSPLSLECTVEGTSNPNLYWYRQAAGRGLQLLFYSVGIGQISSEVPQNLSASRPQDRQFILSSKKLLLSDSGFYLCAWSWSGGTLYNQPQHFGDGTRLSIL.

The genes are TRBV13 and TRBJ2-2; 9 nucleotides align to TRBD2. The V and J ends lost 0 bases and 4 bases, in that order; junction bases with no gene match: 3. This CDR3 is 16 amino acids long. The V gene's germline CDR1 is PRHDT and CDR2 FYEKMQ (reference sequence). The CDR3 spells CASSLGGTSPTGELFF. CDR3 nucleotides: TGTGCCAGCAGCTTAGGAGGGACTAGCCCCACCGGGGAGCTGTTTTTT.

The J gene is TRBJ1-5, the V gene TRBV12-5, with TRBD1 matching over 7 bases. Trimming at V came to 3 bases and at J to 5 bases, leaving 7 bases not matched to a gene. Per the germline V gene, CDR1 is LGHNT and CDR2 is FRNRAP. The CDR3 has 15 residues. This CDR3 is CASGFLTGSDQPQHF. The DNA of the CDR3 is TGTGCTAGTGGTTTTCTGACAGGGAGTGATCAGCCCCAGCATTTT.

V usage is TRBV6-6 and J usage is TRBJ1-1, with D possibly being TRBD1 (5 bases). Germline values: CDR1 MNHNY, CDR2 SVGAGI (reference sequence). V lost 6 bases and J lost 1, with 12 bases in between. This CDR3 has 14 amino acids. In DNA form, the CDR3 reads TGTGCCAGCAGCAACATCGGGGGGAACACTGAAGCTTTCTTT. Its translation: CASSNIGGNTEAFF.

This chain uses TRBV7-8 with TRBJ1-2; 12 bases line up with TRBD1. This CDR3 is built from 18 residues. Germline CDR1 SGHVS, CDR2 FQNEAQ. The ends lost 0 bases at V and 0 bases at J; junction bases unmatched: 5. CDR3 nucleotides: TGTGCCAGCAGCTTAGCCGGGACAGGGGGCAACCCTAACTATGGCTACACCTTC. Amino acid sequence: CASSLAGTGGNPNYGYTF.

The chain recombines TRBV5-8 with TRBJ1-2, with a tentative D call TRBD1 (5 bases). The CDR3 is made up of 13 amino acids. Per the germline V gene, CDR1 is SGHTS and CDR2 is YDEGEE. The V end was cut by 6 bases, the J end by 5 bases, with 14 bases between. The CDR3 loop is CASTKTDTYGYTF. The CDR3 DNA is TGTGCCAGCACCAAGACAGACACGTATGGCTACACCTTC.

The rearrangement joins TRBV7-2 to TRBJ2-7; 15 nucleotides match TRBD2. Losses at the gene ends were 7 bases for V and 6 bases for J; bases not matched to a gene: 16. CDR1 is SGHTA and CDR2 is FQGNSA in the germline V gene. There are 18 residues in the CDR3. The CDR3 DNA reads TGTGCCAGCACGCCACCAACCGGGACTAGCGGGGGGCCCCGCGAGCAGTACTTC. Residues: CASTPPTGTSGGPREQYF.

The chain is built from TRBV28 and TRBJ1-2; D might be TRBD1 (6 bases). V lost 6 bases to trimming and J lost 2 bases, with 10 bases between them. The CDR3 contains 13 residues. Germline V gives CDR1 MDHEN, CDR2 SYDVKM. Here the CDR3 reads CASRTDRNYGYTF. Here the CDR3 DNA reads TGTGCCAGCAGAACGGACAGAAACTATGGCTACACCTTC.

The CDR3 reads CASSLASWYQETQYF. Here the CDR3 DNA reads TGTGCCAGCAGCTTAGCCTCGTGGTACCAAGAGACCCAGTACTTC. The chain uses TRBV7-2 and TRBJ2-5; no definite D call. The V end lost 0 bases, the J end lost 0 bases, and 8 bases lay between the germline ends. The CDR3 length is 15 residues. The germline V gene encodes CDR1 SGHTA and CDR2 FQGNSA.

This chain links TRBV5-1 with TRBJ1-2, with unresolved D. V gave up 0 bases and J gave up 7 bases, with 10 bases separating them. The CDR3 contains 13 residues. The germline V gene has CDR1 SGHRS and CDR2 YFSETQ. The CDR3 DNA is TGCGCCAGCAGCTTGGAGATAGAAGGTGGCTACACCTTC. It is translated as CASSLEIEGGYTF.

The CDR3 spells CASSRDHTDTQYF. CDR3 coding DNA: TGTGCCAGCAGTCGGGACCACACAGATACGCAGTATTTT. The chain has TRBV3-1 (or the pseudogene TRBV3-2) and TRBJ2-3, with D perhaps assigned TRBD1 or TRBD2 (5 bases each). The CDR3 sequence is 13 residues long. V lost 6 bases, J lost 2 bases, and 9 bases lay in between. CDR1 is LGHDT and CDR2 is YNNKEL in the germline V gene (reference sequence).

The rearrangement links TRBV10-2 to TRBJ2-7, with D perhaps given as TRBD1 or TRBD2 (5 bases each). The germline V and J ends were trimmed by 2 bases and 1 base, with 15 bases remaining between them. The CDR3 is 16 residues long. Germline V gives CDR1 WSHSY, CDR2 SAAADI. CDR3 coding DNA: TGCGCCAGCAGTGAGCTTTTGGGACCCAGTTCCTACGAGCAGTACTTC. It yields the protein CASSELLGPSSYEQYF.

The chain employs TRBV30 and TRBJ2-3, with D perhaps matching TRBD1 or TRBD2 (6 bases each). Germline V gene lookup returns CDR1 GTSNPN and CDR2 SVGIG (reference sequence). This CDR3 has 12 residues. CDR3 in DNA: TGTGCTATGAGGGGGGAGGCAGATACGCAGTATTTT. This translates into CAMRGEADTQYF. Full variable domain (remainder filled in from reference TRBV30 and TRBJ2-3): SQTIHQWPATLVQPVGSPLSLECTVEGTSNPNLYWYRQAAGRGLQLLFYSVGIGQISSEVPQNLSASRPQDRQFILSSKKLLLSDSGFYLCAMRGEADTQYFGPGTRLTVL.

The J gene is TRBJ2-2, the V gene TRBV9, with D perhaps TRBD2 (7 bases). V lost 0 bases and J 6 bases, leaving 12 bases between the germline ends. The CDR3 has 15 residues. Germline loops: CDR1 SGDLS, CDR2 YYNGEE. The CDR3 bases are TGTGCCAGCAGCGTAGAAGGGGGGGCCTCCGGGGAGCTGTTTTTT. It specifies CASSVEGGASGELFF.